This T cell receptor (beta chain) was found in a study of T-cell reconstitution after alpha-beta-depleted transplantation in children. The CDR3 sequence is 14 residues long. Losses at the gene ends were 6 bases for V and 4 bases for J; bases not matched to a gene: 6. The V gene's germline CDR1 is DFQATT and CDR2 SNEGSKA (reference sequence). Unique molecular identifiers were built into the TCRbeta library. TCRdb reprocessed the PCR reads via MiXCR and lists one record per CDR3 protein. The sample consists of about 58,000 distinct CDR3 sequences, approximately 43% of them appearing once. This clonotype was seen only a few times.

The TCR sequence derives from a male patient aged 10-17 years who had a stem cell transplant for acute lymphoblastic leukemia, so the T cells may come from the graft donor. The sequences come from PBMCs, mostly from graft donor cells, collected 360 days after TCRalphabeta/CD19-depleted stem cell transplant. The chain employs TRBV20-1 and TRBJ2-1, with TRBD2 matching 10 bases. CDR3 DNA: TGCAGTGCGGACGGGACTAGCGTGTACAATGAGCAGTTCTTC. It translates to CSADGTSVYNEQFF.